This TCR beta chain was retrieved from a study of shared clonotypes between healthy human individuals. Study overall: The cohort had a couple of women and a few men, ages 18 to 49.

Note on this clone: The sample holds other DNA sequences that translate to the same CDR3.

Naive CD8 isolation took CD45RO-negative cells positively selected for CCR7 and excluded terminally differentiated effector memory CD45RA+ cells. In replicate PCRs of sorted subsets, roughly 200 ng DNA, approximately 28,000 T cell genomes, was used. Sequenced by immunoSEQ multiplex PCR; TCRdb stores in-frame clones only, minus some. The sample includes more than 2 million clones, 93% seen only once; the top ten take roughly 1.7%. Sequencing was performed on naive CD8+ T cells from PBMCs. The sequence derives from a man aged 18-30 years in good health. Some clones in this sample may be carry-over from other donors' samples.

CDR3 bases: TGTGCCAGCAGTTTACATAGGGTCAACACTGAAGCTTTCTTT. This translates into CASSLHRVNTEAFF. This sequence joins TRBV28 and TRBJ1-1; D is unresolved. CDR1 is MDHEN and CDR2 is SYDVKM in the germline V gene. The CDR3 sequence is 14 residues long. The germline V and J ends were trimmed by 2 bases and 2 bases, with 9 bases remaining between them.